This TCR beta chain is drawn from a study of PD-1 blockade in classical Hodgkin lymphoma. Looking at the study overall: Administration of nivolumab to patients was at 3 mg/kg intravenously every 2 weeks. Findings and caveats of the study: TCR diversity at baseline was reported to be reduced in newly diagnosed patients relative to healthy donors. Patients with an early start, nivolumab under 1 year after ASCT, were excluded. At C4D1, TCR diversity had climbed significantly for CD4+ cells, though not for CD8+ cells.

This CDR3 is 15 amino acids long. V shed 6 bases and J shed 2 bases, with 15 bases lying between them. CDR1 and CDR2 (germline): LNHDA, SQIVND (reference sequence). The repertoire was sequenced with immunoSEQ multiplex PCR; TCRdb's copy has only in-frame clones and lacks some. The sample contains more than 45,000 clones, approximately 73% of which appear only once. This clone was seen more than once but under ten times. The antigen is not known. Every patient was affected by relapse after autologous stem cell transplantation, while exposure to brentuximab vedotin was not uniform. This specimen consisted of peripheral blood mononuclear cells (PBMCs), obtained before the second cycle of nivolumab. The V gene is TRBV19, the J gene TRBJ2-3, with D possibly TRBD2 on 6 matching bases. The sequence came from a human donor with classical Hodgkin lymphoma. DNA of the CDR3: TGTGCCAGTAGGTACCTCGGGGGTTCCACAGATACGCAGTATTTT. This sequence encodes CASRYLGGSTDTQYF.